This entry concerns a single T cell receptor (beta chain). Its antigen is undetermined. The CDR3 extends over 16 amino acids. The germline V gene has CDR1 KGHSH and CDR2 LQKENI. V dropped 4 bases and J dropped 8; count of bases not matched to a gene: 13. Profiling relied on immunoSEQ multiplex PCR, and the TCRdb table lists in-frame clones only, not all of them. The data hold around 20,000 clones, with around nine tenths observed a single time. This entry belongs to a study of T cell repertoires and Cas9 in healthy adults. Study-wide context: Multi-effector potency, cytotoxicity and lineage were assessed in SpCas9-reactive CD4 and CD8 T cells. Study-wide points: SpCas9-reactive regulatory T cells reportedly mitigated SpCas9-reactive effector T cells in vitro.

The sequence was obtained from a human donor in good health. The sample taken for sequencing was CD4+ effector T cells (CD127+, CD25-, CD137-, CD154-) from PBMCs; culture status not recorded. The rearrangement links TRBV18 to TRBJ2-1, with 8 bases that match TRBD1. CDR3 sequence (DNA): TGTGCCAGCTCACGAAAAGACAGGGGCCCGGATGATGAGCAGTTCTTC. This sequence encodes CASSRKDRGPDDEQFF.